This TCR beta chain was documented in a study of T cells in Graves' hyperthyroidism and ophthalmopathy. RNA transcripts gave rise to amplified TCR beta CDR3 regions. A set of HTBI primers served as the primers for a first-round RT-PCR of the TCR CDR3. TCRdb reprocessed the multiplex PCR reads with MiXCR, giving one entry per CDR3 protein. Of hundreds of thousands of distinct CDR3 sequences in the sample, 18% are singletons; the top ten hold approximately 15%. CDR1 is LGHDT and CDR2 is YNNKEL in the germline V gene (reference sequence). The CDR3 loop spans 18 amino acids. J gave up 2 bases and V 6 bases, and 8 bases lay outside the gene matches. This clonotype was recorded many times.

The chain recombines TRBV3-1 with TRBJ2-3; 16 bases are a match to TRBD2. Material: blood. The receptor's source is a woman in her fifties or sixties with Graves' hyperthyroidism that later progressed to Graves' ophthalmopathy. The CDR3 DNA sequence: TGTGCCAGCAGTTCCGGGACTAGCGGGGGGGGAGCCACAGATACGCAGTATTTT. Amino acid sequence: CASSSGTSGGGATDTQYF.